This T cell receptor beta chain stems from a study of metastatic and nonmetastatic thyroid tumors. Study-wide context: From malignant and benign thyroid patients, repertoires in blood and in tumor or nodule tissue were compared.

The ends were cut back, 4 bases at V and 4 bases at J, with 11 bases in the middle. The CDR3 sequence is 13 residues long. Germline loops: CDR1 SGHRS, CDR2 YFSETQ. TCRdb re-processed the PCR reads through MiXCR. The table has some 54,000 clones, under 20% seen once; the top ten hold 2.5% to 3%. Treatment of any kind had been given to no patient before thyroid surgery. Study findings and constraints: In both blood and tumor samples, TCR beta diversity was reported significantly higher for malignant than benign nodules.

This clone was detected many times. What it recognizes is unknown. The sequence derives from a female donor with papillary thyroid cancer or a benign thyroid nodule (not recorded which). Some clones in this sample may be carry-over from other donors' samples. This rearrangement joins TRBV5-1 to TRBJ1-2, with D maybe TRBD1 (5 bases). The specimen was blood. The CDR3 DNA follows: TGCGCCAGCAGCGGAGTGCAGGGCTATGGCTACACCTTC. This codes for CASSGVQGYGYTF.